The rows below give T cell receptor beta chains drawn from one sample of a study of cytomegalovirus exposure and HLA in healthy donors. The method was immunoSEQ multiplex PCR; TCRdb's version includes in-frame clones alone and lacks a portion of them. This sample has about 200,000 clones, with 82% found just once. Sequenced sample: PBMCs. These receptor sequences come from a woman in her thirties or forties in good health and CMV-seronegative. The CDR3 runs from the conserved cysteine through the conserved F or W. The D gene is left open where the match is weak. For some rows the clone size is stated as once, few or many, or as a class when expanded; others skip it.

few,TRBJ1-5,TRBV6-1,-,TGTGCCAGCAGTGAAGGCATCGTAGGCAATCAGCCCCAGCATTTT,CASSEGIVGNQPQHF
-,TRBJ2-3,TRBV27,TRBD2,TGTGCCAGCAGATGGGGGGGGATTGGATCAACAGATACGCAGTATTTT,CASRWGGIGSTDTQYF
-,TRBJ1-5,TRBV6-6,-,TGTGCCAGCACCAGACAGGACGGCAATCAGCCCCAGCATTTT,CASTRQDGNQPQHF
-,TRBJ1-3,TRBV6-5,-,TGTGCCAGCAGGGGACTGGGGCGGGCGAGAAACACCATATATTTT,CASRGLGRARNTIYF
-,TRBJ2-1,TRBV9,TRBD1,TGTGCCAGCACCACAGGGGGCTCCTACAATGAGCAGTTCTTC,CASTTGGSYNEQFF
once,TRBJ1-4,TRBV9,-,TGTGCCAGCAGCGTCCTACCAGGAGCCGGGGAGGAAAAACTGTTTTTT,CASSVLPGAGEEKLFF
-,TRBJ2-7,TRBV30,TRBD1,TGTGCCTGGGCTTCCGGGACAGGGTTCGACGAGCAGTACTTC,CAWASGTGFDEQYF
-,TRBJ2-3,TRBV29-1,TRBD1,TGCAGCGCTTTGGGACAGGGGGTGGATACGCAGTATTTT,CSALGQGVDTQYF
once,TRBJ1-6,TRBV30,-,TGTGCCTGGAGTCCTTACTCCGGGCCGACAGTTAATTCACCCCTCCACTTT,CAWSPYSGPTVNSPLHF
-,TRBJ2-7,TRBV10-3,-,TGTGCCATCACTAGGGACAACATGTACGAACAGTACTTC,CAITRDNMYEQYF
-,TRBJ2-7,TRBV2,-,TGTGCCAGCAGTGAGCGTCAGGGCCTTGCCCACGAGCAGTACTTC,CASSERQGLAHEQYF
once,TRBJ1-2,TRBV6-6,-,TGTGCCAGCAGTAAGGGGGAGCTCGGTGGCTACACCTTC,CASSKGELGGYTF
-,TRBJ1-1,TRBV6-5,-,TGTGCCAGCAGACAACAGGGAAGGGGTGACGCTTTCTTT,CASRQQGRGDAFF
-,TRBJ1-4,TRBV2,-,TGTGCCAGCAGTGAAACGGGGGGCAATCTCGGTGAAAAACTGTTTTTT,CASSETGGNLGEKLFF